A selection of T cell receptor beta chains follows, all from one sample in a study of cytotoxic CD8 clonotypes in ibrutinib-treated CLL. Assay used: immunoSEQ multiplex PCR; TCRdb lists only in-frame clones, some missing. The repertoire has some 290,000 clones, around four fifths of them found once; the top ten carry 6.5% to 8.5%. Sequencing used PBMCs, obtained before ibrutinib treatment. The receptors were gathered from a human donor with chronic lymphocytic leukemia. The CDR3 runs from the conserved cysteine through the conserved F or W. Fields, in order: clone size, V gene, CDR3 length, D gene, J gene, CDR3 protein, CDR3 DNA. D genes are given only for firm matches. Not every row has a clone size; where given, it reads once, few, many or a size class.

once	TRBV7-2	16	NA	TRBJ2-1	CASSLASTRSYNEQFF	TGTGCCAGCAGCTTAGCTAGCACTAGATCCTACAATGAGCAGTTCTTC
NA	TRBV5-1	15	TRBD2	TRBJ2-7	CASSLTAGSSYEQYF	TGCGCCAGCAGCTTGACAGCGGGAAGCTCCTACGAGCAGTACTTC
NA	TRBV5-4	15	TRBD2	TRBJ2-3	CASSLSGRAFDTQYF	TGTGCCAGCAGCCTCAGCGGGAGGGCCTTCGATACGCAGTATTTT
NA	TRBV30	15	TRBD2	TRBJ2-7	CAWSVRLAGGGEQYF	TGTGCCTGGAGTGTCCGACTAGCGGGAGGTGGCGAGCAGTACTTC
NA	TRBV5-1	13	NA	TRBJ2-2	CASSLLLTGELFF	TGCGCCAGCAGCTTGCTTCTAACCGGGGAGCTGTTTTTT
once	TRBV7-9	17	TRBD2	TRBJ2-2	CASSLPGVAGVIGELFF	TGTGCCAGCAGCCTCCCCGGGGTAGCGGGAGTGATCGGGGAGCTGTTTTTT
NA	TRBV25-1	18	NA	TRBJ2-6	CASSARDVGFSGANVLTF	TGTGCCAGCAGTGCCCGGGACGTAGGTTTCTCTGGGGCCAACGTCCTGACTTTC
NA	TRBV5-1	14	NA	TRBJ2-1	CASSLYVSYNEQFF	TGCGCCAGCAGCTTGTACGTATCCTACAATGAGCAGTTCTTC
NA	TRBV10-3	16	TRBD2	TRBJ2-1	CAIRERTSGRENEQFF	TGTGCCATCAGGGAGAGGACTAGCGGGAGAGAGAATGAGCAGTTCTTC
NA	TRBV5-6	14	NA	TRBJ2-1	CASSLGATYNEQFF	TGTGCCAGCAGCTTGGGGGCTACCTACAATGAGCAGTTCTTC
few	TRBV27	13	NA	TRBJ1-5	CASSFGGNQPQHF	TGTGCCAGCAGTTTCGGGGGCAATCAGCCCCAGCATTTT
few	TRBV5-1	17	NA	TRBJ2-6	CASSRATDSSGANVLTF	TGCGCCAGCTCCCGTGCGACAGACAGCTCTGGGGCCAACGTCCTGACTTTC
NA	TRBV11-3	15	NA	TRBJ2-1	CASSSSLGEYNEQFF	TGTGCCAGCAGCTCCTCCCTTGGAGAGTACAATGAGCAGTTCTTC
NA	TRBV18	13	NA	TRBJ1-1	CASSTQSNTEAFF	TGTGCCAGCTCGACTCAAAGCAACACTGAAGCTTTCTTT
NA	TRBV28	15	TRBD2	TRBJ2-5	CASTQTSGGGETQYF	TGTGCCAGCACCCAAACTAGCGGGGGGGGAGAGACCCAGTACTTC
NA	TRBV7-3	12	NA	TRBJ2-1	CASTTGDLKQFF	TGTGCCAGCACCACGGGGGACCTGAAGCAGTTCTTC
NA	TRBV27	13	TRBD1	TRBJ2-7	CASSFAGGYEQYF	TGTGCCAGCAGTTTCGCAGGGGGATACGAGCAGTACTTC
NA	TRBV4-1	13	NA	TRBJ2-1	CASSQVMGVIQFF	TGCGCCAGCAGCCAAGTGATGGGAGTCATCCAGTTCTTC
few	TRBV19	13	NA	TRBJ1-2	CATTDSSNYGYTF	TGTGCCACCACGGACAGTTCTAACTATGGCTACACCTTC
NA	TRBV4-3	16	NA	TRBJ2-5	CASSQGVFQAQETQYF	TGCGCCAGCAGCCAAGGGGTGTTCCAGGCGCAAGAGACCCAGTACTTC
once	TRBV27	11	NA	TRBJ2-3	CASTRADTQYF	TGTGCCAGTACGAGGGCAGATACGCAGTATTTT
NA	TRBV4-3	15	NA	TRBJ2-2	CASSSLATNTGELFF	TGCGCCAGCAGTTCCCTAGCGACTAACACCGGGGAGCTGTTTTTT
NA	TRBV6-5	11	NA	TRBJ2-7	CASSYDRGRYF	TGTGCCAGCAGTTATGACAGAGGTCGGTACTTC
NA	TRBV6-5	14	NA	TRBJ1-1	CASSRGAQGTEAFF	TGTGCCAGCAGTCGAGGGGCGCAAGGCACTGAAGCTTTCTTT
few	TRBV7-9	16	NA	TRBJ2-2	CASSLGWGGNTGELFF	TGTGCCAGCAGCTTAGGATGGGGCGGGAACACCGGGGAGCTGTTTTTT
NA	TRBV10-2	12	NA	TRBJ2-2	CASLSVTGELFF	TGCGCCAGTCTTTCGGTCACCGGGGAGCTGTTTTTT
few	TRBV9	14	NA	TRBJ1-2	CASTPSDRNYGYTF	TGTGCCAGCACCCCATCCGACAGGAACTATGGCTACACCTTC
NA	TRBV7-8	12	NA	TRBJ2-7	CASSLRWYEQYF	TGTGCCAGCAGCCTAAGGTGGTACGAGCAGTACTTC
NA	TRBV30	15	NA	TRBJ1-3	CAWSLGMGLGNTIYF	TGTGCCTGGAGTTTAGGGATGGGATTAGGAAACACCATATATTTT
NA	TRBV7-7	17	TRBD2	TRBJ2-1	CASSLNRGLAGDNEQFF	TGTGCCAGCAGCTTAAACAGGGGACTAGCGGGGGACAATGAGCAGTTCTTC
NA	TRBV15	16	NA	TRBJ2-5	CATSRDLRGGQETQYF	TGTGCCACCAGCAGAGATCTCAGGGGTGGGCAAGAGACCCAGTACTTC
NA	TRBV9	17	TRBD2	TRBJ2-1	CASSAIPGLAIYNEQFF	TGTGCCAGCAGCGCGATTCCGGGACTAGCAATCTACAATGAGCAGTTCTTC